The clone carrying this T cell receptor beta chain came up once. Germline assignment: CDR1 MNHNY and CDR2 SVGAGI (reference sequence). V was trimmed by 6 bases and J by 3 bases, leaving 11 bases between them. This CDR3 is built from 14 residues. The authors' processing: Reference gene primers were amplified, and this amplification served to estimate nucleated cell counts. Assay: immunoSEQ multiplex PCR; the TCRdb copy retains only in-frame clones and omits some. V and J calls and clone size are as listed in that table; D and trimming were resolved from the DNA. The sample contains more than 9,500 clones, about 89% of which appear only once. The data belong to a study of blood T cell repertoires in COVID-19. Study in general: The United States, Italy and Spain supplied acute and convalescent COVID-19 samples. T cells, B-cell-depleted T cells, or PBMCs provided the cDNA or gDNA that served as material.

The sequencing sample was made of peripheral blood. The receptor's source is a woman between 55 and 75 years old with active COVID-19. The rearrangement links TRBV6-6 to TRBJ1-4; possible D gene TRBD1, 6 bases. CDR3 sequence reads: CASRDWTANEKLFF. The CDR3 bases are TGTGCCAGCAGGGATTGGACAGCTAATGAAAAACTGTTTTTT.